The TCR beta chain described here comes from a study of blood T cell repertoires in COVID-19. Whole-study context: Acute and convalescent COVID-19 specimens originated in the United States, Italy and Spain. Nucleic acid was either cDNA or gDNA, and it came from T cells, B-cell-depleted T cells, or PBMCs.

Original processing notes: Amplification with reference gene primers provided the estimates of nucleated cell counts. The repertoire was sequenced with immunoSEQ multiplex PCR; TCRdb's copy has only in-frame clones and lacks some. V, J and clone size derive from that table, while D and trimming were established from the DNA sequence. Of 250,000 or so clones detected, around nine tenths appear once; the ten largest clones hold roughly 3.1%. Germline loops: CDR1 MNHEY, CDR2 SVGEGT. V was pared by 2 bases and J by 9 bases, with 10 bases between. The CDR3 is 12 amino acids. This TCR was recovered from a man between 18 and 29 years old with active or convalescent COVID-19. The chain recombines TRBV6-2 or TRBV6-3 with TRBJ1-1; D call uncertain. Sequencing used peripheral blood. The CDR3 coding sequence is TGTGCCAGCAGTTACCCGTCGGAGAAAGCTTTCTTT. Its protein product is CASSYPSEKAFF.